This T cell receptor beta chain was documented in a study of shared clonotypes between healthy human individuals. The study separated CD4+ cells into CD45RA+ naive and CD45RA-negative memory subsets. Study-level points and caveats: Larger estimated richness was generally recorded for naive subsets relative to memory subsets.

Regarding this clone: What it recognizes is unknown.

The method was immunoSEQ multiplex PCR; TCRdb's version includes in-frame clones alone and lacks a portion of them. This table has some 2.3 million clones, just over 90% appearing once. This CDR3 is built from 12 residues. CDR1 MGHRA and CDR2 YSYEKL come from the germline V gene. Trimming cost V 1 base and J 8 bases, with 8 bases left between them. The sequencing input was naive CD4+ T cells from PBMCs. Subset given: CD45RA+ positively selected. This chain links TRBV4-1 with TRBJ1-2; D is undetermined. The receptor comes from a man aged 18 to 35 in good health. Some clones in this sample may be carry-over from other donors' samples. The CDR3 region has the DNA TGCGCCAGCAGCCAAGGGGGAATCGGCTACACCTTC. Its protein is CASSQGGIGYTF.